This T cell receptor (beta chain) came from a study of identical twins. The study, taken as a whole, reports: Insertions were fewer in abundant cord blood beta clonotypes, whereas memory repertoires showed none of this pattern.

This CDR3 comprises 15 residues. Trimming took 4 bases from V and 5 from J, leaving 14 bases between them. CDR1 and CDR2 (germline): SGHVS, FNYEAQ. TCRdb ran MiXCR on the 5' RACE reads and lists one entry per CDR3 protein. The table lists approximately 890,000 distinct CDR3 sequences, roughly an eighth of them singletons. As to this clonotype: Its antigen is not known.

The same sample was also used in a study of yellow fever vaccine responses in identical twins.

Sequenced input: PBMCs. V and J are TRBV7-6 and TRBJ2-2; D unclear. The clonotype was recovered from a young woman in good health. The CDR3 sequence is CASSSAERQTGELFF. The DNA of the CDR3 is TGTGCCAGCAGCTCCGCGGAAAGACAAACCGGGGAGCTGTTTTTT.